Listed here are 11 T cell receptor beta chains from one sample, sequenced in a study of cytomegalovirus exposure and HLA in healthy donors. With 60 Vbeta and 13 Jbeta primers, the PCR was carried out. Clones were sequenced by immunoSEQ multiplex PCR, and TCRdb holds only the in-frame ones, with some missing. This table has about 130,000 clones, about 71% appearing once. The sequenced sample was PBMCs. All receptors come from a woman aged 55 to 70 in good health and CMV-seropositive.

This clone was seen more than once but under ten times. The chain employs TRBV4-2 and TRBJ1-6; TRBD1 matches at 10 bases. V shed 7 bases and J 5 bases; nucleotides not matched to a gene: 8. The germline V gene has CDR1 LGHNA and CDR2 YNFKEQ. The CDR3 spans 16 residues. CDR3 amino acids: CASTPDRGSNNSPLHF. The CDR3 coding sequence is TGTGCCAGCACTCCGGACAGGGGGAGTAATAATTCACCCCTCCACTTT.

The CDR3 sequence is CASSWAGQWGPYEQYF. CDR3 in DNA: TGTGCCAGCAGCTGGGCGGGCCAGTGGGGGCCTTACGAGCAGTACTTC. The chain carries TRBV5-5 and TRBJ2-7; D perhaps matches TRBD1 (6 bases). V shed 3 bases and J shed 4 bases, with 20 bases lying between them. The CDR3 loop spans 16 amino acids. The germline V gene encodes CDR1 SGHKS and CDR2 YYEKEE (reference sequence).

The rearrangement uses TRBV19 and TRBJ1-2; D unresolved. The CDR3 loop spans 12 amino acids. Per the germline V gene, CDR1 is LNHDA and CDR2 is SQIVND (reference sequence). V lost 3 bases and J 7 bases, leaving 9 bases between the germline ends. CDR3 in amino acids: CASSILGFGYTF. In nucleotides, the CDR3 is TGTGCCAGTAGTATTTTGGGCTTTGGCTACACCTTC.

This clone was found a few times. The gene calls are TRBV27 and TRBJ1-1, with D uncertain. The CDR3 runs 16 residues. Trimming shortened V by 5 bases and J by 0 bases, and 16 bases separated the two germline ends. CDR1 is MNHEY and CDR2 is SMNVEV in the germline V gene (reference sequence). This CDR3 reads CASSLLLSGVNTEAFF. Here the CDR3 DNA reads TGTGCCAGCAGTCTACTTCTTTCCGGGGTGAACACTGAAGCTTTCTTT.

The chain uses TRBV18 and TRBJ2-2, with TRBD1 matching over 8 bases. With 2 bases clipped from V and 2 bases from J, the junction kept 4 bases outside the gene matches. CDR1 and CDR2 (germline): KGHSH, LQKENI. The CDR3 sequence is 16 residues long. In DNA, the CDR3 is TGTGCCAGCTCACCAAAGACAGGGGTAAACACCGGGGAGCTGTTTTTT. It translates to CASSPKTGVNTGELFF.

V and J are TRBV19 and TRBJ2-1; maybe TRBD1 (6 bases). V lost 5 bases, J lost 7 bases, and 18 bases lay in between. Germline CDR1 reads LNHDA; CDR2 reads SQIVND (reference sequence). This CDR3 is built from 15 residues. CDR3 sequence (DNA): TGTGCCAGTAGTTCCGCAGGGGTAGGTTGGAATGAGCAGTTCTTC. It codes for CASSSAGVGWNEQFF.

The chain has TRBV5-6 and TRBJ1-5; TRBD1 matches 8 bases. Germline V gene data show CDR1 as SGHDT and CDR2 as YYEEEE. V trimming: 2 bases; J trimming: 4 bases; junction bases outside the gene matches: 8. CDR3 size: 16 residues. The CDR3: CASSFTTGALNQPQHF. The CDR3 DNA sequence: TGTGCCAGCAGCTTTACGACAGGGGCCCTTAATCAGCCCCAGCATTTT.

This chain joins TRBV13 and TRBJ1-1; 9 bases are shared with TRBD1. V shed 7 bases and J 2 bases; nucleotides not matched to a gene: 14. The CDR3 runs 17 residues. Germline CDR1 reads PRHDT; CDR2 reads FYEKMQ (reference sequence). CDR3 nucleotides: TGTGCCAGCACTATTATCCGATGGGGACAGGGAAACACTGAAGCTTTCTTT. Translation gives CASTIIRWGQGNTEAFF. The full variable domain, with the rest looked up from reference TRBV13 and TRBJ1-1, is AAGVIQSPRHLIKEKRETATLKCYPIPRHDTVYWYQQGPGQDPQFLISFYEKMQSDKGSIPDRFSAQQFSDYHSELNMSSLELGDSALYFCASTIIRWGQGNTEAFFGQGTRLTVV.

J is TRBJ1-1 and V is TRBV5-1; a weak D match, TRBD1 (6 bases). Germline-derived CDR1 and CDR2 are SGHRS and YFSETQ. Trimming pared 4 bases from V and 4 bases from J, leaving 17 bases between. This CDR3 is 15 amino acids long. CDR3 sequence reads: CASSTRGIGVTEAFF. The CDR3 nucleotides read TGCGCCAGCAGCACCAGGGGAATCGGTGTCACTGAAGCTTTCTTT.

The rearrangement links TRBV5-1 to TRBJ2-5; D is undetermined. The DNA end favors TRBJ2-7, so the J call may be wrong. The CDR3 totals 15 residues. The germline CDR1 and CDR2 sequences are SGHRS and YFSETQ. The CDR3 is CASSVAASFTYEQYF. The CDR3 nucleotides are TGCGCCAGCTCCGTGGCGGCCTCCTTTACCTACGAGCAGTACTTC.

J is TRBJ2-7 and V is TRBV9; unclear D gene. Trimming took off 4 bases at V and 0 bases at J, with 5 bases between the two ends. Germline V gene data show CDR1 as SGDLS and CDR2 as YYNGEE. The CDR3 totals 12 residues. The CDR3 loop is CASSSSSYEQYF. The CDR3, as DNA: TGTGCCAGCAGCTCGAGCTCCTACGAGCAGTACTTC.